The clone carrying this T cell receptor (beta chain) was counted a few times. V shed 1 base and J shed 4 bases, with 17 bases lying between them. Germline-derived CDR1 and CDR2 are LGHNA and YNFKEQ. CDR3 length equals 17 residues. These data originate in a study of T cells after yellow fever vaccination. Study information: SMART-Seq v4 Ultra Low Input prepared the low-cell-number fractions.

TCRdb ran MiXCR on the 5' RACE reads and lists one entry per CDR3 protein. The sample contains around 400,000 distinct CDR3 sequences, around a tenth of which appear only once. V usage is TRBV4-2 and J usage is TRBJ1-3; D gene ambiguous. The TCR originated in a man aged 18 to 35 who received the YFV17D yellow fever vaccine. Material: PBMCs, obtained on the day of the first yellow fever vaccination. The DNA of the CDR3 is TGTGCCAGCAGCCAAGCCCCGGGGAGACTCGCGGGAAACACCATATATTTT. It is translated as CASSQAPGRLAGNTIYF.